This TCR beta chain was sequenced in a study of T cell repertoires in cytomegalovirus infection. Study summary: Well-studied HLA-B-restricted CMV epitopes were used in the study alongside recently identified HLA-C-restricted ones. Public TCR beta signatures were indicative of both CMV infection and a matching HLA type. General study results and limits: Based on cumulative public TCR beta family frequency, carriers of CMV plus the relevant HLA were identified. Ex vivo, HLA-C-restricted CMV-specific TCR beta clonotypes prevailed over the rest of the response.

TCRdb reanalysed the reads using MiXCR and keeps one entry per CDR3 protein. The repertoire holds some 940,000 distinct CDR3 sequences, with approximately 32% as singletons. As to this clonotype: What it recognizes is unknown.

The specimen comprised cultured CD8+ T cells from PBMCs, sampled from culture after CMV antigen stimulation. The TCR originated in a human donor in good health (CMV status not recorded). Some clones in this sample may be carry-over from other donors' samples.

CDR3 region: CASSYSPGQAIYNEQFF. The CDR3 nucleotides are TGTGCCAGCAGTTACTCCCCGGGACAGGCGATCTACAATGAGCAGTTCTTC. V and J are TRBV6-5 and TRBJ2-1, with TRBD1 matching over 8 bases. Losses at the gene ends were 0 bases for V and 3 bases for J; bases not matched to a gene: 7. The CDR3 loop spans 17 amino acids. Germline V gene lookup returns CDR1 MNHEY and CDR2 SVGAGI.